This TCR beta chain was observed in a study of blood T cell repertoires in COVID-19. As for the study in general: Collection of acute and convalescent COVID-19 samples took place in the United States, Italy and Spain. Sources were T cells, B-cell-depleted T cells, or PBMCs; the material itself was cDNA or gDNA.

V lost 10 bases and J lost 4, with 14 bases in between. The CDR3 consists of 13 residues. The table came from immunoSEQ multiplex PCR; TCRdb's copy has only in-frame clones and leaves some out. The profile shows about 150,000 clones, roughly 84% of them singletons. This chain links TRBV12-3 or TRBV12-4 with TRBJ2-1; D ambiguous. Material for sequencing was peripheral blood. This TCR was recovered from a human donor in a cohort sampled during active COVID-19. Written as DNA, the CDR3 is TGTGCCATTTCTCCCACTCCATACAATGAGCAGTTCTTC. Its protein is CAISPTPYNEQFF.